The 16 T cell receptor beta chains in this list originate from one sample, sequenced in a study of shared clonotypes between healthy human individuals. Only in-frame clones appear in the TCRdb table, and some are missing; sequencing was by immunoSEQ multiplex PCR. The sample carries 2 million to 2.5 million clones, 93% recorded once. Sequenced input: naive CD4+ T cells from PBMCs. Subset here: CD45RA+ positively selected. These receptors came from a man aged 18 to 30 in good health. Some clones in this sample may be carry-over from other donors' samples.

The rearrangement uses TRBV5-1 and TRBJ1-1; 7 nucleotides align to TRBD1. V shed 4 bases, J shed 1 base, and the junction held 4 bases outside the gene matches. CDR3 length equals 14 residues. Germline lookup yields CDR1 SGHRS and CDR2 YFSETQ. This CDR3 is CASSRDSGNTEAFF. In DNA, the CDR3 is TGCGCCAGCAGCCGGGACAGTGGGAACACTGAAGCTTTCTTT.

This chain connects TRBV5-4 to TRBJ2-1, with 9 bases aligning to TRBD1. Germline CDR1 is SGHNT and CDR2 is YYREEE (reference sequence). Trimming took 5 bases from V and 6 from J; bases not matched to a gene: 15. This CDR3 comprises 17 residues. Here the CDR3 DNA reads TGTGCCAGCAGACCAGGTACAGGGGGCAAGGGGGCCAATGAGCAGTTCTTC. This codes for CASRPGTGGKGANEQFF. The full variable domain, its missing parts supplied by reference TRBV5-4 and TRBJ2-1, is ETGVTQSPTHLIKTRGQQVTLRCSSQSGHNTVSWYQQALGQGPQFIFQYYREEENGRGNFPPRFSGLQFPNYSSELNVNALELDDSALYLCASRPGTGGKGANEQFFGPGTRLTVL.

V and J are TRBV5-1 and TRBJ2-7; TRBD2 aligns across 7 bases. The junction had 5 bases not matched to a gene; V was cut back by 1 base and J by 7 bases. CDR1 and CDR2 from the germline V gene are SGHRS and YFSETQ. The CDR3 contains 13 residues. The CDR3 coding sequence is TGCGCCAGCAGCTTGATGCGGGGGAGGGAGCAGTACTTC. The encoded protein is CASSLMRGREQYF.

A single count supports this clone. V and J are TRBV5-4 and TRBJ2-2; tentatively, D is TRBD1 (6 bases). This CDR3 has 16 amino acids. V lost 4 bases and J lost 3, with 16 bases in between. In germline, CDR1 is SGHNT, CDR2 YYREEE (reference sequence). The CDR3 DNA sequence: TGTGCCAGCAGCAGCGCCGGCAGGGGAGACACCGGGGAGCTGTTTTTT. It translates to CASSSAGRGDTGELFF.

The CDR3 DNA is TGCAGCGTTAAACGGGACTCCACTCTTGGGCAGTACTTC. This translates into CSVKRDSTLGQYF. The chain carries TRBV29-1 and TRBJ2-7; maybe TRBD2 (6 bases). Germline CDR1 and CDR2: SQVTM and ANQGSEA. Trimming cost V 5 bases and J 9 bases, with 20 bases left between them. The CDR3 sequence is 13 residues long.

The J gene is TRBJ1-5, the V gene TRBV9; maybe TRBD1 (5 bases). From germline, CDR1 is SGDLS and CDR2 YYNGEE. Between the trimmed V and J ends, which lost 0 bases and 7 bases, there was a span of 8 bases. The CDR3 extends over 13 amino acids. The CDR3 DNA reads TGTGCCAGCAGCGTAGAACGGGGGCAGCCCCAGCATTTT. Its translation: CASSVERGQPQHF.

This chain uses TRBV28 with TRBJ2-7, with 12 positions matching TRBD1. This CDR3 is 13 amino acids long. The V gene end was trimmed by 7 bases and the J gene end by 5 bases; junction bases not matched to a gene: 3. Germline values: CDR1 MDHEN, CDR2 SYDVKM. CDR3 bases: TGTGCCAGCACCGGGACAGGGGGCCACGAGCAGTACTTC. Amino acids: CASTGTGGHEQYF.

The V call is TRBV6-5, the J call TRBJ1-5; TRBD1 agrees at 8 bases. Trimming removed 2 bases from V and 6 bases from J; junction bases left unmatched: 6. There are 15 residues in the CDR3. Germline V gene lookup returns CDR1 MNHEY and CDR2 SVGAGI. The CDR3 region has the DNA TGTGCCAGCAGTTACAGCGCCGACAGGGGTCAGCCCCAGCATTTT. This translates into CASSYSADRGQPQHF.

This clone was detected only once. The rearrangement uses TRBV11-2 and TRBJ2-3; perhaps TRBD2 as D (5 bases). CDR1 SGHAT and CDR2 FQNNGV come from the germline V gene. With 5 bases removed from V and 2 bases from J, the gap between germline ends came to 11 bases. This CDR3 has 14 amino acids. CDR3: CASSTTGFTDTQYF. The CDR3, as DNA: TGTGCCAGCAGCACGACGGGGTTCACAGATACGCAGTATTTT.

The rearrangement uses TRBV25-1 and TRBJ2-1, with TRBD2 identical over 12 bases. This CDR3 spans 17 amino acids. Losses at the gene ends were 4 bases for V and 8 bases for J; bases not matched to a gene: 12. Germline CDR1 reads MGHDK; CDR2 reads SYGVNS. CDR3 loop: CASSALRTSGTGHEQFF. CDR3 bases: TGTGCCAGCAGTGCCCTACGGACTAGCGGGACGGGTCATGAGCAGTTCTTC.

The V and J genes are TRBV28 and TRBJ2-3, with 7 bases aligning to TRBD2. Unmatched junction bases numbered 6, after V lost 2 bases and J lost 4 bases. There are 15 residues in the CDR3. In germline, CDR1 is MDHEN, CDR2 SYDVKM. The CDR3 DNA reads as TGTGCCAGCAGTTTAGGCGGGAGTAGAGCAGATACGCAGTATTTT. Protein sequence: CASSLGGSRADTQYF.

This chain joins TRBV2 and TRBJ2-1; D is tentatively TRBD1 or TRBD2 (5 bases each). Germline V gene lookup returns CDR1 SNHLY and CDR2 FYNNEI. The CDR3 spans 14 residues. V lost 7 bases, J lost 7 bases, and 17 bases lay in between. The CDR3 DNA follows: TGTGCCAGCAACCGGGACCCCTCAAGAAATGAGCAGTTCTTC. Translated, it gives CASNRDPSRNEQFF.

V and J are TRBV5-1 and TRBJ2-2, with D possibly being TRBD2 (6 bases). CDR3 length: 17 amino acids. The V end lost 1 base, the J end lost 4 bases, and 17 bases lay between the germline ends. Germline CDR1 SGHRS, CDR2 YFSETQ. The CDR3 nucleotides read TGCGCCAGCAGCTTGAGGACCGGGAGAGTAAGCACCGGGGAGCTGTTTTTT. This sequence encodes CASSLRTGRVSTGELFF.

The chain uses TRBV5-6 and TRBJ1-5; a possible D gene is TRBD1 (5 bases). In germline, CDR1 is SGHDT, CDR2 YYEEEE. CDR3 length: 14 residues. Between the trimmed V and J ends, which lost 4 bases and 2 bases, there was a span of 10 bases. As DNA, the CDR3 is TGTGCCAGCAGCGCGGACAAGGGCAATCAGCCCCAGCATTTT. Protein: CASSADKGNQPQHF.

V is TRBV5-6 and J is TRBJ2-1, with TRBD1 matching over 8 bases. CDR3 size: 16 residues. V lost 5 bases to trimming and J lost 4 bases; unmatched junction nucleotides: 11. Germline V gene lookup returns CDR1 SGHDT and CDR2 YYEEEE. The CDR3 reads CASSNGQGESYNEQFF. The CDR3 DNA is TGTGCCAGCAGTAACGGACAGGGAGAAAGTTACAATGAGCAGTTCTTC. The full variable domain, in which reference TRBV5-6 and TRBJ2-1 provide the parts outside the CDR3, is DAGVTQSPTHLIKTRGQQVTLRCSPKSGHDTVSWYQQALGQGPQFIFQYYEEEERQRGNFPDRFSGHQFPNYSSELNVNALLLGDSALYLCASSNGQGESYNEQFFGPGTRLTVL.

The chain joins TRBV19 to TRBJ2-1; 7 nucleotides agree with TRBD1. Germline loops: CDR1 LNHDA, CDR2 SQIVND (reference sequence). The V and J ends lost 7 bases and 8 bases, in that order; junction bases with no gene match: 11. The CDR3 is 14 amino acids. CDR3 bases: TGTGCCAGTACACTCCAGGGGGAATCCGATGAGCAGTTCTTC. Protein: CASTLQGESDEQFF.